Sequencing of this TCR beta chain was carried out in a study of T cell changes during pregnancy in multiple sclerosis. In its sample, this clone was seen a few times. Repertoires were generated with immunoSEQ multiplex PCR, while TCRdb's copy carries only in-frame clones and drops some. The data contain roughly 100,000 clones, around 91% of them singletons. The germline V gene encodes CDR1 SGHNT and CDR2 YYREEE (reference sequence). The CDR3 is 15 residues long. J lost 3 bases, V lost 2 bases, and 4 bases had no gene match. The rearrangement links TRBV5-4 to TRBJ2-1, with TRBD2 identical over 8 bases. This clonotype was sampled from a female donor with multiple sclerosis, enrolled in a pregnancy study. The sequences come from peripheral blood, collected after pregnancy. DNA of the CDR3: TGTGCCAGCAGCTTCTGGACTAGCAGCTACAATGAGCAGTTCTTC. Translation gives CASSFWTSSYNEQFF.